This T cell receptor beta chain derives from a study of early T cells in non-severe SARS-CoV-2 infection. Whole-study context: Alpha and beta chains were unpaired, from unsorted whole-blood bulk RNA.

This clonotype was observed many times. TCRdb re-called the 5' RACE reads through MiXCR, storing one row per CDR3 protein. The data show about 30,000 distinct CDR3 sequences, around 4% seen once. The CDR3 is 15 residues long. Germline CDR1 is PRHDT and CDR2 is FYEKMQ (reference sequence). Losses at the gene ends were 10 bases for V and 1 base for J; bases not matched to a gene: 10. Specimen: whole blood. This chain uses TRBV13 with TRBJ1-3; TRBD1 aligns across 7 bases. This clonotype was sampled from an adult who was a healthcare worker with PCR-confirmed SARS-CoV-2 infection or an uninfected control (not recorded which). In DNA, the CDR3 is TGTGCCATTCAGGCAAGGGGGCAGTCTGGAAACACCATATATTTT. Protein sequence: CAIQARGQSGNTIYF.